These T cell receptor beta chains were read from a single sample in a study of cytomegalovirus exposure and HLA in healthy donors. Assay used: immunoSEQ multiplex PCR; TCRdb lists only in-frame clones, some missing. The data show around 170,000 clones, more than 75% seen once. The sequenced material came from PBMCs. These TCRs come from a woman in her twenties or thirties in good health and CMV-seropositive. CDR3s include the opening cysteine and the closing phenylalanine or tryptophan. Fields, in order: D gene, clone size, J gene, V gene, CDR3 DNA, CDR3 protein. D genes are given only for firm matches. A clone size is listed for some rows: how often the clone was seen (once, few, many), or a class if it is expanded.

D: NA; size: few; J: TRBJ1-2; V: TRBV7-2; DNA: TGTGCCAGCAGCCCCTCCCGGTTCGGCTATGGCTACACCTTC; CDR3: CASSPSRFGYGYTF
D: NA; size: NA; J: TRBJ2-1; V: TRBV30; DNA: TGTGCCTGGAGTATTTTTCGTTGGGGGGTAGACAATGAGCAGTTCTTC; CDR3: CAWSIFRWGVDNEQFF
D: NA; size: NA; J: TRBJ2-2; V: TRBV7-9; DNA: TGTGCCAGCAGCCGCCCGGAGGATAACACCGGGGAGCTGTTTTTT; CDR3: CASSRPEDNTGELFF
D: TRBD2; size: NA; J: TRBJ2-5; V: TRBV7-2; DNA: TGTGCCAGCAGCCCCCCTAGCGGGGGGGGGCCGGGTACCCAGTACTTC; CDR3: CASSPPSGGGPGTQYF
D: TRBD1; size: NA; J: TRBJ1-6; V: TRBV9; DNA: TGTGCCAGCAGCTCCCGGGACAGTAATTCACCCCTCCACTTT; CDR3: CASSSRDSNSPLHF
D: TRBD1; size: once; J: TRBJ2-7; V: TRBV5-4; DNA: TGTGCCAGCAGCCCCGGGACAGGGAGCTACGAGCAGTACTTC; CDR3: CASSPGTGSYEQYF
D: TRBD1; size: once; J: TRBJ1-6; V: TRBV4-2; DNA: TGTGCCAGCAGCCAAGAGATGACAACGACAGGGGATTCCTATAATTCACCCCTCCACTTT; CDR3: CASSQEMTTTGDSYNSPLHF
D: NA; size: once; J: TRBJ1-4; V: TRBV28; DNA: TGTGCCAGCAGTTTACGGAGGGGTGAAAAACTGTTTTTT; CDR3: CASSLRRGEKLFF
D: TRBD1; size: few; J: TRBJ2-2; V: TRBV7-2; DNA: TGTGCCCTAGGTTGGGGACAGGGGGCGACCGGGGAGCTGTTTTTT; CDR3: CALGWGQGATGELFF
D: NA; size: NA; J: TRBJ2-7; V: TRBV21-1; DNA: TGTGCCGTCAGGGGAGAAGGGATCAGCGCCTACGAGCAGTACTTC; CDR3: CAVRGEGISAYEQYF
D: NA; size: few; J: TRBJ1-1; V: TRBV7-9; DNA: TGTGCCAGCAGCCCCAGGGTGGATCATCTTGGGGCTTTCTTT; CDR3: CASSPRVDHLGAFF
D: TRBD2; size: NA; J: TRBJ2-1; V: TRBV11-3; DNA: TGTGCCAGCAGCCCCCTGGGGGGGGACAATGAGCAGTTCTTC; CDR3: CASSPLGGDNEQFF
D: NA; size: few; J: TRBJ2-7; V: TRBV19; DNA: TGTGCCAGTAGTAATCAGGGGGGCTCCTACGAGCAGTACTTC; CDR3: CASSNQGGSYEQYF
D: NA; size: NA; J: TRBJ1-4; V: TRBV5-6; DNA: TGTGCCAGCAGCTTGGGGTCGACGGGGGAAAAACTGTTTTTT; CDR3: CASSLGSTGEKLFF
D: NA; size: many; J: TRBJ2-3; V: TRBV2; DNA: TGTGCCAGCGTGGGGGACTTCACAGATACGCAGTATTTT; CDR3: CASVGDFTDTQYF
D: NA; size: few; J: TRBJ2-3; V: TRBV5-1; DNA: TGCGCCAGCAGCTTGGATCAGGCCACAGATACGCAGTATTTT; CDR3: CASSLDQATDTQYF
D: NA; size: NA; J: TRBJ2-2; V: TRBV5-1; DNA: TGCGCCAGCAGCTTGGATGCGTCGAACACCGGGGAGCTGTTTTTT; CDR3: CASSLDASNTGELFF
D: NA; size: NA; J: TRBJ1-1; V: TRBV11-2; DNA: TGTGCCAGCGGCCGCCCGACAGTGAACACTGAAGCTTTCTTT; CDR3: CASGRPTVNTEAFF
D: TRBD1; size: NA; J: TRBJ1-2; V: TRBV6-6; DNA: TGTGCCAGCAGTTACTCCGCCGGGACAGACTATGGCTACACCTTC; CDR3: CASSYSAGTDYGYTF
D: TRBD2; size: NA; J: TRBJ2-7; V: TRBV12-5; DNA: TGTGCTAGTGGTACCCGCCCTGGCGGGGGGGCCTACGAGCAGTACTTC; CDR3: CASGTRPGGGAYEQYF
D: NA; size: NA; J: TRBJ1-6; V: TRBV7-9; DNA: TGTGCCAGCAGCCACGCAGGGGACGGGTCACCCCTCCACTTT; CDR3: CASSHAGDGSPLHF
D: TRBD1; size: few; J: TRBJ1-1; V: TRBV2; DNA: TGTGCCACCCCAGGGGGCGCCGTCACTGAAGCTTTCTTT; CDR3: CATPGGAVTEAFF
D: NA; size: NA; J: TRBJ1-5; V: TRBV7-6; DNA: TGTGCCAGCAGCTTAGGGGCAGGGAATCAGCCCCAGCATTTT; CDR3: CASSLGAGNQPQHF
D: NA; size: NA; J: TRBJ1-2; V: TRBV5-6; DNA: TGTGCCAGCAGCTTGGCAGGGGTCTATGGCTACACCTTC; CDR3: CASSLAGVYGYTF
D: NA; size: NA; J: TRBJ2-7; V: TRBV7-2; DNA: TGTGCCAGCAGCGCGATAGACTACGAGCAGTACTTC; CDR3: CASSAIDYEQYF
D: NA; size: NA; J: TRBJ2-1; V: TRBV7-6; DNA: TGTGCCAGCAGCTTAATCCACAGCTCCTACAATGAGCAGTTCTTC; CDR3: CASSLIHSSYNEQFF
D: TRBD1; size: NA; J: TRBJ2-5; V: TRBV5-1; DNA: TGCGCCAGCAACCTCGGGACAGCATCCAAAGAGACCCAGTACTTC; CDR3: CASNLGTASKETQYF
D: NA; size: NA; J: TRBJ1-3; V: TRBV5-1; DNA: TGCGCCAGCAGTTCTGACTCCGGCCGCGGAAACACCATATATTTT; CDR3: CASSSDSGRGNTIYF
D: NA; size: NA; J: TRBJ1-2; V: TRBV5-4; DNA: TGTGCCAGCACCCAAAACCGGGGGAACTATGGCTACACCTTC; CDR3: CASTQNRGNYGYTF
D: TRBD2; size: few; J: TRBJ2-7; V: TRBV4-2; DNA: TGTGCCAGCAGCCCGACTAGCGGGGTCCCCTACGAGCAGTACTTC; CDR3: CASSPTSGVPYEQYF
D: TRBD1; size: NA; J: TRBJ1-2; V: TRBV27; DNA: TGTGCCAGCAGTTGGTCCAGGACAGGGTTAGGCTACACCTTC; CDR3: CASSWSRTGLGYTF
D: NA; size: NA; J: TRBJ2-5; V: TRBV18; DNA: TGTGCCAGCTCACATCGGGAGCAAGAGACCCAGTACTTC; CDR3: CASSHREQETQYF
D: NA; size: once; J: TRBJ2-7; V: TRBV4-2; DNA: TGTGCCAGCAGCCAAGATCAGGGCAGCTTGGGCTACGAGCAGTACTTC; CDR3: CASSQDQGSLGYEQYF
D: TRBD2; size: once; J: TRBJ2-3; V: TRBV5-1; DNA: TGCGCCAGCAGCGCGGGGGGTCGACCCCCGCAGTATTTT; CDR3: CASSAGGRPPQYF
D: NA; size: NA; J: TRBJ2-7; V: TRBV6-6; DNA: TGTGCCAGCAGTTACTCAGCGCAGGGTGGCTCCTACGAGCAGTACTTC; CDR3: CASSYSAQGGSYEQYF
D: TRBD2; size: few; J: TRBJ2-5; V: TRBV6-5; DNA: TGTGCCAGCAGTTGGACTAGCGGGGGCGAGACCCAGTACTTC; CDR3: CASSWTSGGETQYF
D: NA; size: NA; J: TRBJ1-3; V: TRBV28; DNA: TGTGCCAGCAGTTTACTTCGTGCAGGGATCAGCGGAAACACCATATATTTT; CDR3: CASSLLRAGISGNTIYF
D: NA; size: once; J: TRBJ1-1; V: TRBV10-3; DNA: TGTGCCATTAGATCGAACACTGAAGCTTTCTTT; CDR3: CAIRSNTEAFF
D: TRBD2; size: NA; J: TRBJ2-7; V: TRBV6-1; DNA: TGTGCCAGCAGTGACGGGAGACTAGCGGGGGGGTTTTCCTACGAGCAGTACTTC; CDR3: CASSDGRLAGGFSYEQYF
D: NA; size: NA; J: TRBJ2-1; V: TRBV5-4; DNA: TGTGCCAGCAGCTTGGGGGGCAGATCCTACAATGAGCAGTTCTTC; CDR3: CASSLGGRSYNEQFF
D: TRBD1; size: NA; J: TRBJ1-2; V: TRBV6-5; DNA: TGTGCCAGCAGTTACTCGACAGGGCGAAACTATGGCTACACCTTC; CDR3: CASSYSTGRNYGYTF
D: NA; size: NA; J: TRBJ1-1; V: TRBV6-6; DNA: TGTGCCAGCAGTAATCTCCTAGGGGACACTGAAGCTTTCTTT; CDR3: CASSNLLGDTEAFF
D: TRBD1; size: NA; J: TRBJ2-7; V: TRBV18; DNA: TGTGCCAGCTCCCCCCCGACAGGGACCTACGAGCAGTACTTC; CDR3: CASSPPTGTYEQYF
D: TRBD2; size: once; J: TRBJ2-5; V: TRBV4-3; DNA: TGCGCCAGCAGCCAAGATTTCCGGGCACCAAGCCCGCGGGAGCAGTACTTC; CDR3: CASSQDFRAPSPREQYF
D: TRBD2; size: NA; J: TRBJ2-3; V: TRBV5-1; DNA: TGCGCCAGCAGCTTGGCCGGCGGGGGATTAGATACGCAGTATTTT; CDR3: CASSLAGGGLDTQYF
D: NA; size: NA; J: TRBJ1-2; V: TRBV28; DNA: TGTGCCAGCAGCCAGGGAGGGTATGGCTACACCTTC; CDR3: CASSQGGYGYTF
D: TRBD2; size: NA; J: TRBJ2-7; V: TRBV6-1; DNA: TGTGCCAGCACCAGACTAGCGGGGGGTCTCAACGAGCAGTACTTC; CDR3: CASTRLAGGLNEQYF
D: NA; size: once; J: TRBJ2-3; V: TRBV7-2; DNA: TGTGCCAGCAGCTTAGATGAGACTGCCTTAGCGAGGACGCAGTATTTT; CDR3: CASSLDETALARTQYF
D: TRBD1; size: NA; J: TRBJ1-1; V: TRBV6-1; DNA: TGTGCCAGCAGTGAACGCGGGACAGTCGTTGTAGCTTTCTTT; CDR3: CASSERGTVVVAFF
D: TRBD1; size: once; J: TRBJ2-1; V: TRBV7-2; DNA: TGTGCCAGCAGCTCCCTAACGTTGACAGGGGAATCTGAGCAGTTCTTC; CDR3: CASSSLTLTGESEQFF
D: NA; size: NA; J: TRBJ1-5; V: TRBV6-5; DNA: TGTGCCAGCAGTAGCCAATATAGCAATCAGCCCCAGCATTTT; CDR3: CASSSQYSNQPQHF
D: TRBD1; size: NA; J: TRBJ1-4; V: TRBV28; DNA: TGTGCCAGCAGTACCATGACAGGGGAGGGTGAAAAACTGTTTTTT; CDR3: CASSTMTGEGEKLFF
D: NA; size: NA; J: TRBJ2-4; V: TRBV18; DNA: TGTGCCAGCTCACCGGGACTGGACTACAAAAACATTCAGTACTTC; CDR3: CASSPGLDYKNIQYF
D: NA; size: NA; J: TRBJ2-5; V: TRBV28; DNA: TGTGCCAGCAGACGGACAGACTACCAAGAGACCCAGTACTTC; CDR3: CASRRTDYQETQYF
D: NA; size: NA; J: TRBJ2-2; V: TRBV4-3; DNA: TGCGCCAGCTTGGGCCTCACCGGGGAGCTGTTTTTT; CDR3: CASLGLTGELFF
D: NA; size: NA; J: TRBJ2-7; V: TRBV29-1; DNA: TGCAGCGTTGAGGCGGGGTTGGGCTACGAGCAGTACTTC; CDR3: CSVEAGLGYEQYF
D: NA; size: NA; J: TRBJ1-2; V: TRBV28; DNA: TGTGCCAGCAGTTTATCTGGCAGGGGTAGAGGAAACTATGGCTACACCTTC; CDR3: CASSLSGRGRGNYGYTF
D: NA; size: NA; J: TRBJ2-5; V: TRBV2; DNA: TGTGCCAGCAGTGAGTCGTCTAGGGAGCAGTACTTC; CDR3: CASSESSREQYF